Listed below are T cell receptor beta chains from one sample, sequenced in a study of T-cell reconstitution after alpha-beta-depleted transplantation in children. In TCRdb, the PCR reads were re-called with MiXCR into one record per CDR3 protein. The table lists just over 950,000 distinct CDR3 sequences, around 30% of them singletons. The sample was PBMCs, mostly from graft donor cells, taken 360 days after TCRalphabeta/CD19-depleted stem cell transplant. Every receptor here comes from a boy younger than two who had a stem cell transplant for SCID, so the T cells may come from the graft donor. The CDR3 runs from the conserved cysteine through the conserved F or W. D genes are given only for firm matches. Size is stated for part of the rows, as once, few or many counts, or as a class when the clone is expanded.

TRBJ1-1 | TRBV7-9 | many | NA | TGTGCCAGCAGCTTAGGTAATCTGCCCACTGAAGCTTTCTTT | CASSLGNLPTEAFF
TRBJ2-1 | TRBV7-6 | many | NA | TGTGCCAGCAGCTTAATTCCTAACAATGAGCAGTTCTTC | CASSLIPNNEQFF
TRBJ2-5 | TRBV6-1 | NA | TRBD1 | TGTGCCAGCAGCCGGACAGGGGTCGGGACCCAGTACTTC | CASSRTGVGTQYF
TRBJ1-5 | TRBV4-1 | NA | TRBD1 | TGCGCCAGCAGCCAAGGACAGGGACCTAATCAGCCCCAGCATTTT | CASSQGQGPNQPQHF
TRBJ2-5 | TRBV20-1 | NA | NA | TGCAGTGCTAGTAGGGGGGACGGGGGGCGAGAGACCCAGTACTTC | CSASRGDGGRETQYF
TRBJ1-1 | TRBV12-3/TRBV12-4 | NA | NA | TGTGCCAGCAGTTCTACGACTGAAGCTTTCTTT | CASSSTTEAFF
TRBJ1-2 | TRBV29-1 | NA | TRBD1 | TGCAGCGTTTGGGACAGGGCCTATGGCTACACCTTC | CSVWDRAYGYTF
TRBJ2-3 | TRBV12-5 | NA | NA | TGTGCTAGTGGTTTGGTAGGGGCACCATTCACAGATACGCAGTATTTT | CASGLVGAPFTDTQYF
TRBJ2-1 | TRBV27 | many | NA | TGTGCCAGCAGTTTCCCCGGGCGGGAGCAGTTCTTC | CASSFPGREQFF
TRBJ1-1 | TRBV5-5 | NA | TRBD1 | TGTGCCAGCAGTCGAGACAGGGGAGTCCTCTACACTGAAGCTTTCTTT | CASSRDRGVLYTEAFF
TRBJ1-6 | TRBV12-3/TRBV12-4 | NA | NA | TGTGCCAGCAGTTTTCTACAACGGAGTTACTCACCCCTCCACTTT | CASSFLQRSYSPLHF
TRBJ2-1 | TRBV7-8 | NA | TRBD2 | TGTGCCAGCAGCTTAGAAGGCGGGGGGCCCCTAGGGCAGTTCTTC | CASSLEGGGPLGQFF
TRBJ2-3 | TRBV5-4 | NA | NA | TGTGCCAGCAGCCCCCCTTTAAGACACCCCACAGATACGCAGTATTTT | CASSPPLRHPTDTQYF
TRBJ2-7 | TRBV5-1 | NA | NA | TGCGCCAGCAGCTTGGAGGGACACCTCCGGGTAGAGCAGTACTTC | CASSLEGHLRVEQYF
TRBJ1-5 | TRBV5-1 | NA | NA | TGCGCCAGCAGCTTGGGCCCGCCGTATAATCAGCCCCAGCATTTT | CASSLGPPYNQPQHF
TRBJ2-3 | TRBV10-3 | NA | TRBD2 | TGTGCCATCAGTGAGTTTTGGGCGGGGGACCCGCTGGATACGCAGTATTTT | CAISEFWAGDPLDTQYF
TRBJ1-2 | TRBV6-5 | NA | TRBD1 | TGTGCCAGCAGTTCACAGGGGACTGGCTATGGCTACACCTTC | CASSSQGTGYGYTF
TRBJ2-7 | TRBV5-1 | few | NA | TGCGCCAGCAGCTTGGGGGCCATATCCTACGAGCAGTACTTC | CASSLGAISYEQYF
TRBJ2-7 | TRBV28 | NA | TRBD2 | TGTGCCAGCAGCGCTAGCGGGGGCTCCTACGAGCAGTACTTC | CASSASGGSYEQYF
TRBJ2-2 | TRBV7-9 | few | NA | TGTGCCAGCAGATGGGGACCGAACACCGGGGAGCTGTTTTTT | CASRWGPNTGELFF
TRBJ2-1 | TRBV11-3 | NA | NA | TGTGCCAGCAGCTTAGGCCCGGGGAAAGCGCTTTACAATGAGCAGTTCTTC | CASSLGPGKALYNEQFF
TRBJ2-2 | TRBV12-3/TRBV12-4 | NA | NA | TGTGCCAGCAGTAAACAGGGCTCATGGGAGCTGTTTTTT | CASSKQGSWELFF
TRBJ2-3 | TRBV7-9 | NA | NA | TGTGCCAGCAGCATCTCTAGCGTCGGTACGCAGTATTTT | CASSISSVGTQYF
TRBJ2-3 | TRBV10-2 | NA | NA | TGCGCCAGCAGTGAGGAGGCGATGTCGATGTCTAGCACAGATACGCAGTATTTT | CASSEEAMSMSSTDTQYF
TRBJ2-5 | TRBV20-1 | NA | NA | TGCAGTGCTAGAGGGACGCTCGAGGGGGAGACCCAGTACTTC | CSARGTLEGETQYF
TRBJ1-5 | TRBV7-8 | few | NA | TGTGCCAGCAGCTTAGGAGACAGTCTCCAGCCCCAGCATTTT | CASSLGDSLQPQHF
TRBJ2-2 | TRBV15 | NA | NA | TGTGCCACCAGTGAAGAAACCGGGGAGCTGTTTTTT | CATSEETGELFF
TRBJ2-7 | TRBV5-1 | few | NA | TGCGCCAGCAGCCGGGACATATCGAGCTCCTACGAGCAGTACTTC | CASSRDISSSYEQYF
TRBJ2-3 | TRBV5-1 | few | TRBD1 | TGCGCCAGCAGCTTGGAGGACAGGGGGCATGATACGCAGTATTTT | CASSLEDRGHDTQYF
TRBJ2-7 | TRBV9 | NA | TRBD1 | TGTGCCAGCAGCGTGGGACAGGGGCGCGAGCAGTACTTC | CASSVGQGREQYF
TRBJ1-1 | TRBV6-2/TRBV6-3 | few | NA | TGTGCCAGCAGTTGGAACCGACGGGCAGGCGAAGCTTTCTTT | CASSWNRRAGEAFF
TRBJ1-5 | TRBV5-5 | NA | TRBD1 | TGTGCCAGCAGCTTGGCTGAGGGGGACAGGGACCTTAATCAGCCCCAGCATTTT | CASSLAEGDRDLNQPQHF
TRBJ2-7 | TRBV5-1 | NA | TRBD2 | TGCGCCAGCAGTCCGCAAGCGGGGATCGAGCACGAGCAGTACTTC | CASSPQAGIEHEQYF
TRBJ2-3 | TRBV29-1 | NA | NA | TGCAGCTTCTCCCAGGGACCGGGACCCACAGATACGCAGTATTTT | CSFSQGPGPTDTQYF
TRBJ2-1 | TRBV9 | NA | TRBD2 | TGTGCCAGCAGTTCTAGCGGGGGGGCGGTATATGAGCAGTTCTTC | CASSSSGGAVYEQFF
TRBJ2-5 | TRBV5-1 | NA | NA | TGCGCCAGCAGCTGGAACCGAGAGACCCAGTACTTC | CASSWNRETQYF
TRBJ2-5 | TRBV9 | NA | NA | TGTGCCAGCAGCGTAGATTGGGGGGCCGGGGAGACCCAGTACTTC | CASSVDWGAGETQYF
TRBJ2-1 | TRBV6-2/TRBV6-3 | NA | NA | TGTGCCAGCGGGGGGGCTTCTGGTGAGCAGTTCTTC | CASGGASGEQFF
TRBJ2-1 | TRBV7-2 | many | NA | TGTGCCAGCAGCCCAGGGGGGTTCAATGAGCAGTTCTTC | CASSPGGFNEQFF
TRBJ2-6 | TRBV7-9 | NA | NA | TGTGCCAGCAGCAATAGGCGTAACGGGGCCAACGTCCTGACTTTC | CASSNRRNGANVLTF
TRBJ2-2 | TRBV7-2 | NA | NA | TGTGCCAGCAGCTCCCCACGCAGGCCCACCGGGGAGCTGTTTTTT | CASSSPRRPTGELFF
TRBJ2-1 | TRBV7-3 | few | NA | TGTGCCAGCAGCAACGGACTAACCTCCTACAATGAGCAGTTCTTC | CASSNGLTSYNEQFF
TRBJ2-3 | TRBV7-3 | many | NA | TGTGCCAGCAGCTTATTTGGGGCCACAGATACGCAGTATTTT | CASSLFGATDTQYF
TRBJ2-2 | TRBV5-1 | NA | NA | TGCGCCAGCAGCCGGGAAGCGTGGGGGCGCGACACCGGGGAGCTGTTTTTT | CASSREAWGRDTGELFF
TRBJ1-3 | TRBV9 | NA | NA | TGTGCCAGCAGCGTCACACCGGGCGGCGGAGGAAACACCATATATTTT | CASSVTPGGGGNTIYF